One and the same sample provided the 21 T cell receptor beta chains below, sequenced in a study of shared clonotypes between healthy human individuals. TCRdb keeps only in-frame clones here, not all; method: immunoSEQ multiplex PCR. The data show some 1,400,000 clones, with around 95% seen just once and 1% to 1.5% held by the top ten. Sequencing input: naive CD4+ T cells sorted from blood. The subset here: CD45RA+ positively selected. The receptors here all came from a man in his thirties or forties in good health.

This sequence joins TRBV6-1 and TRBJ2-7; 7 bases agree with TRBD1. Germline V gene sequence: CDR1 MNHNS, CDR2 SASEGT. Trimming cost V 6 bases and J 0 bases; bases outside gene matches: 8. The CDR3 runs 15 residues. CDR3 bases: TGTGCCAGCAGACTTACGACAGGGAACTCCTACGAGCAGTACTTC. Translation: CASRLTTGNSYEQYF.

The CDR3 sequence is CASSETSPGELFF. CDR3 coding DNA: TGTGCCAGCAGTGAAACCAGTCCCGGGGAGCTGTTTTTT. The V and J genes are TRBV2 and TRBJ2-2; D gene unclear. Germline V gene lookup returns CDR1 SNHLY and CDR2 FYNNEI. The CDR3 loop spans 13 amino acids. Trimming cost V 2 bases and J 6 bases, with 7 bases left between them.

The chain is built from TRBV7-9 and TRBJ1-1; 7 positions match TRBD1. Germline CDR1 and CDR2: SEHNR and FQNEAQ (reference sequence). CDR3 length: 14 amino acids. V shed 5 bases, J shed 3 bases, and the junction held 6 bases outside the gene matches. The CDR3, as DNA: TGTGCCAGCAGCCTACAGGGGCCTCACACTGAAGCTTTCTTT. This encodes CASSLQGPHTEAFF.

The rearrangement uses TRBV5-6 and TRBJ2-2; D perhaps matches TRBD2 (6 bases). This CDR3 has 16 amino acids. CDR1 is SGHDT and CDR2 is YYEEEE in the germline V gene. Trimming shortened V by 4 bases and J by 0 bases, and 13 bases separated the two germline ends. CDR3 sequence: CASSQSGQPNTGELFF. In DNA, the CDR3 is TGTGCCAGCAGCCAAAGCGGGCAGCCGAACACCGGGGAGCTGTTTTTT.

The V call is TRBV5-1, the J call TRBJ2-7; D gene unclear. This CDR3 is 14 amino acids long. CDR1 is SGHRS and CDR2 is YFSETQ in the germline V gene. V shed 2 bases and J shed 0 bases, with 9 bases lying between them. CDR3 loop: CASSFSLSSYEQYF. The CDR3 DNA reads TGCGCCAGCAGCTTCAGCTTAAGCTCCTACGAGCAGTACTTC.

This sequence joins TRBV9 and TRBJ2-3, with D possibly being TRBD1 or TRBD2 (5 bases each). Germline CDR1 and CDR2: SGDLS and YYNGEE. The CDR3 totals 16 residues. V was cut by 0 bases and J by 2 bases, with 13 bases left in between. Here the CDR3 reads CASSVDVGETTDTQYF. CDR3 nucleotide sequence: TGTGCCAGCAGCGTAGATGTGGGGGAGACCACAGATACGCAGTATTTT.

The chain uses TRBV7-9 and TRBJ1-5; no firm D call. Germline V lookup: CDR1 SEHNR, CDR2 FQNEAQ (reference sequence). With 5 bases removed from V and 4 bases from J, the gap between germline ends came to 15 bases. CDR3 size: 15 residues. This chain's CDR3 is CASSVTGYGNQPQHF. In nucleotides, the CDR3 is TGTGCCAGCAGCGTCACGGGGTACGGGAATCAGCCCCAGCATTTT. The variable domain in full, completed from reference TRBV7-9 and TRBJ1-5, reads DTGVSQNPRHKITKRGQNVTFRCDPISEHNRLYWYRQTLGQGPEFLTYFQNEAQLEKSRLLSDRFSAERPKGSFSTLEIQRTEQGDSAMYLCASSVTGYGNQPQHFGDGTRLSIL.

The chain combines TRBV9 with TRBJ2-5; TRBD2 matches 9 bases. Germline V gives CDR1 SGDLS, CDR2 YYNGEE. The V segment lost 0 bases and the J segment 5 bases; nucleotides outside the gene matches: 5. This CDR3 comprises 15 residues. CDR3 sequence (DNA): TGTGCCAGCAGCGTAGTAGCTAGCGGGAAGGAGACCCAGTACTTC. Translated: CASSVVASGKETQYF.

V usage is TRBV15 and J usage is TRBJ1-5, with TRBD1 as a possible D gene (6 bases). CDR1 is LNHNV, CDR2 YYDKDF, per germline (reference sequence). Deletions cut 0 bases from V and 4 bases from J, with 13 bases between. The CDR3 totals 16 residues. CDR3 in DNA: TGTGCCACCAGCAGAGATCTGGGGAGGGGGAATCAGCCCCAGCATTTT. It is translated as CATSRDLGRGNQPQHF.

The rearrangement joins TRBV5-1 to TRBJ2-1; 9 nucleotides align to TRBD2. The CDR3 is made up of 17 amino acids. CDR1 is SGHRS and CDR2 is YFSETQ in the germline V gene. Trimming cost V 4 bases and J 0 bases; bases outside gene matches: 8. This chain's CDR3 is CASSHQREASSYNEQFF. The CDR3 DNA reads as TGCGCCAGCAGCCACCAGCGGGAGGCGAGCTCCTACAATGAGCAGTTCTTC.

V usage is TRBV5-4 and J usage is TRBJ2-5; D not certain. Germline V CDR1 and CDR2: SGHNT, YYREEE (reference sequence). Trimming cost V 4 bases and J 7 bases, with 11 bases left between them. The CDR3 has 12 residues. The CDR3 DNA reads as TGTGCCAGCAGCATCGTAAGAGGGACCCAGTACTTC. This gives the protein CASSIVRGTQYF.

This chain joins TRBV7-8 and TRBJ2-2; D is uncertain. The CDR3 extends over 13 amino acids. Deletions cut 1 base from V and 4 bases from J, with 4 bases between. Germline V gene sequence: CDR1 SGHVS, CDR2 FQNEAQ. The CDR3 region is CASSLVSTGELFF. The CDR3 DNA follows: TGTGCCAGCAGCTTAGTAAGCACCGGGGAGCTGTTTTTT.

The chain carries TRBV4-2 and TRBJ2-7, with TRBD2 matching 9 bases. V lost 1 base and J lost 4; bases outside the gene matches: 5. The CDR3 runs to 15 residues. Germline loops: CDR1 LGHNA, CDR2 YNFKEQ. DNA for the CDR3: TGTGCCAGCAGCCAAGGGCCTAGCGGGATGTACGAGCAGTACTTC. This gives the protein CASSQGPSGMYEQYF.

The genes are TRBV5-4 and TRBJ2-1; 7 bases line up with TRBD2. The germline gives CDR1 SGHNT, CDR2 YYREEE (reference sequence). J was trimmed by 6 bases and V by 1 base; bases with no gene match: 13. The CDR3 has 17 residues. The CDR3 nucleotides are TGTGCCAGCAGCTTGAGACTAGCCCACAGGTCGGGCAATGAGCAGTTCTTC. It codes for CASSLRLAHRSGNEQFF.

CDR3 protein: CASSTRQRNTEAFF. For the CDR3, the DNA is TGTGCCAGCAGTACTAGACAGAGAAACACTGAAGCTTTCTTT. This sequence joins TRBV28 and TRBJ1-1, with TRBD1 as a possible D gene (5 bases). CDR3 size: 14 residues. Germline V CDR1 and CDR2: MDHEN, SYDVKM. The V end lost 5 bases, the J end lost 2 bases, and 12 bases lay between the germline ends.

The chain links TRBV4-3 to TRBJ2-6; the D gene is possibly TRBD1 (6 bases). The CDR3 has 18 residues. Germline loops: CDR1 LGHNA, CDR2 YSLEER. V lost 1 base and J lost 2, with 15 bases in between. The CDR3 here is CASSQGFGGAAGANVLTF. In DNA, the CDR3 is TGCGCCAGCAGCCAAGGGTTTGGGGGCGCGGCTGGGGCCAACGTCCTGACTTTC.

The CDR3 reads CASSLTSGSTYNEQFF. In DNA form, the CDR3 reads TGTGCCAGCAGTTTGACTAGCGGGAGTACCTACAATGAGCAGTTCTTC. The chain carries TRBV2 and TRBJ2-1, with 12 bases aligning to TRBD2. Germline CDR1 is SNHLY and CDR2 is FYNNEI. V shed 5 bases and J 2 bases; nucleotides not matched to a gene: 4. The CDR3 loop spans 16 amino acids. The complete variable domain, with remaining parts taken from reference TRBV2 and TRBJ2-1, reads EPEVTQTPSHQVTQMGQEVILRCVPISNHLYFYWYRQILGQKVEFLVSFYNNEISEKSEIFDDQFSVERPDGSNFTLKIRSTKLEDSAMYFCASSLTSGSTYNEQFFGPGTRLTVL.

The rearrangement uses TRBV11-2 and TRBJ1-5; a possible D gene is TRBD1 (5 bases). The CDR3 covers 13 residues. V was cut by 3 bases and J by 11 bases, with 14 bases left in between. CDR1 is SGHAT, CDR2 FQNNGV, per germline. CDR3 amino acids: CASSLGTGGSQHF. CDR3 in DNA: TGTGCCAGCAGCTTGGGTACAGGAGGGTCCCAGCATTTT. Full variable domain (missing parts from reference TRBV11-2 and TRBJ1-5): EAGVAQSPRYKIIEKRQSVAFWCNPISGHATLYWYQQILGQGPKLLIQFQNNGVVDDSQLPKDRFSAERLKGVDSTLKIQPAKLEDSAVYLCASSLGTGGSQHFGDGTRLSIL.

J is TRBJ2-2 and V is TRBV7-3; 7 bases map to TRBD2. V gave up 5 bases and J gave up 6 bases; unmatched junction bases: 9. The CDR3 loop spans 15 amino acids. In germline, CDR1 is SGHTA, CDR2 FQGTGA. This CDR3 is CASSRGEFGSGELFF. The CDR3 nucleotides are TGTGCCAGCAGCCGGGGGGAGTTCGGTTCCGGGGAGCTGTTTTTT.

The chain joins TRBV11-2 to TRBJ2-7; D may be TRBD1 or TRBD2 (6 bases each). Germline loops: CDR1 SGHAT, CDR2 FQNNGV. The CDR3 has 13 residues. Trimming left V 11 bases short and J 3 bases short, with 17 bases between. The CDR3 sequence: CARKEQGGYEQYF. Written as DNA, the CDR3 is TGTGCCCGAAAGGAACAGGGAGGCTACGAGCAGTACTTC.

CDR3 sequence: CASSRPKQRADTQYF. CDR3 nucleotides: TGTGCCAGCTCACGACCGAAACAAAGGGCAGATACGCAGTATTTT. This chain uses TRBV18 with TRBJ2-3; D is unclear. V was trimmed by 4 bases and J by 4 bases, leaving 15 bases between them. The CDR3 extends over 15 amino acids. Germline CDR1 KGHSH, CDR2 LQKENI.